The rows below give T cell receptor beta chains drawn from one sample of a study of cytomegalovirus exposure and HLA in healthy donors. The repertoire was sequenced with immunoSEQ multiplex PCR; TCRdb's copy has only in-frame clones and lacks some. The sample lists 75,000 to 100,000 clones, around three quarters seen once, with approximately 9% in the top ten. The specimen was PBMCs. These receptor sequences come from a man in his sixties in good health and CMV-seronegative. CDR3s leave out the opening cysteine and the closing phenylalanine or tryptophan. The order of the fields is J gene, V gene, CDR3 protein.

>TRBJ2-1|TRBV5-6
ASSFGGYYNEQF
>TRBJ2-7|TRBV28
ASSLTGTAVSEQY
>TRBJ1-2|TRBV7-8
ASSFDTNYGYT
>TRBJ2-5|TRBV5-6
ASSLGGSGRETQY
>TRBJ1-4|TRBV6-5
ASSLGTGRVEKLF
>TRBJ2-7|TRBV2
ATKTSGGSYEQY
>TRBJ1-1|TRBV10-1
ASSESRTGTEAF
>TRBJ2-1|TRBV5-1
ASSLYGRTSGSNEQF
>TRBJ2-6|TRBV6-1
ASSEVVGGPIWANVLT
>TRBJ2-2|TRBV6-1
ASTPGGRSTGELF
>TRBJ2-7|TRBV6-5
ASSYGGGAYEQY
>TRBJ2-5|TRBV15
ATSRGLAAVETQY
>TRBJ2-7|TRBV6-6
ASSWTGASYEQY
>TRBJ1-1|TRBV30
AWTAGTGNPNTEAF
>TRBJ2-7|TRBV10-3
AISMSGGGYEQY
>TRBJ2-1|TRBV6-4
ASSDSTPNEQF
>TRBJ2-1|TRBV19
APGTSGYNEQF
>TRBJ2-4|TRBV10-3
AISDSTVLGAKNIQY
>TRBJ2-1|TRBV6-5
ASSPKSGDNEQF
>TRBJ2-7|TRBV21-1
ASSKAEFQGFEQY
>TRBJ2-1|TRBV10-1
ASSGSPGGLYNEQF
>TRBJ2-1|TRBV9
ASSVLRAGGQDEQF
>TRBJ2-5|TRBV2
ASFSGEETQY
>TRBJ2-1|TRBV30
AWTAGQSYNEQF
>TRBJ2-2|TRBV29-1
SVEDSRDTHTGELF
>TRBJ2-3|TRBV10-3
AISESLAGAGDTQY
>TRBJ2-3|TRBV7-9
ASSPPRVGQDTQY
>TRBJ1-1|TRBV10-3
AINFNGDTEAF
>TRBJ1-5|TRBV30
AWSVTTFNQPQH
>TRBJ2-1|TRBV5-1
ASSSVDRALQYEQF
>TRBJ2-7|TRBV27
ASSPGSYEQY
>TRBJ1-2|TRBV15
ATTLGKTGTDGYT
>TRBJ2-5|TRBV18
ASSLAGGGEETQY
>TRBJ2-1|TRBV7-6
ASSLPGGKSYNEQF
>TRBJ1-1|TRBV6-5
ASSRGMNTEAF
>TRBJ2-5|TRBV6-5
ASRTASGTQY
>TRBJ2-1|TRBV27
AARGRASYNEQF
>TRBJ2-7|TRBV5-1
ASKNGTGAYEQY
>TRBJ2-5|TRBV13
ASSPAGAGGETQY
>NA|TRBV27
ASSLGSGRVDEQY
>TRBJ2-2|TRBV7-8
ASSLAPGLYTGELF
>TRBJ1-4|TRBV10-2
ASRERQGELF
>TRBJ1-2|TRBV5-1
ASSLVGDTNYGYT
>TRBJ2-3|TRBV27
ASSTGLNTDTQY
>TRBJ2-7|TRBV7-9
ASTSEGHSSYEQY
>TRBJ2-1|TRBV5-1
ASSLVSGSNNEQF
>TRBJ1-1|TRBV6-1
ASSERGDTEAF
>TRBJ1-1|TRBV29-1
SVYSYAEAF
>TRBJ1-5|TRBV7-9
ASTQAGNGQPQH
>TRBJ2-7|TRBV11-2
ASSRGQGGMAEQY
>TRBJ1-2|TRBV9
ASSASDRPRGYT
>TRBJ1-2|TRBV19
ASSIQTASNYGYT
>TRBJ1-5|TRBV10-1
ASSMGRNIKH
>TRBJ1-1|TRBV7-2
ASSLDDRIDREAF
>TRBJ2-1|TRBV7-6
ASSPFIWQGVVNEQF
>TRBJ2-7|TRBV5-1
ASSFSPTGPGTSEQY
>TRBJ2-7|TRBV5-1
ASSLQGASYEQY
>TRBJ1-2|TRBV4-3
ASSQDGGHYGYT
>TRBJ2-3|TRBV5-6
ASSWAGTSDTDTQY
>TRBJ2-2|TRBV5-1
ASSLQGANAGELF